The rows below give T cell receptor beta chains drawn from one sample of a study of beta chain features in type 1 diabetes. Generated by immunoSEQ multiplex PCR, the TCRdb table keeps only in-frame clones and is missing some. Here the sample spans just over 600,000 clones, roughly a sixth being singletons. The sequencing input was naive CD4+ T cells from blood. The source is a man younger than 35 in good health. CDR3s include the opening cysteine and the closing phenylalanine or tryptophan. D genes are given only for firm matches. The size field is filled for only some rows; it gives once, few, many or a size class.

V gene,CDR3 length,D gene,J gene,clone size,CDR3 protein,CDR3 DNA
TRBV7-9,16,.,TRBJ1-5,.,CASSFVGTGSNQPQHF,TGTGCCAGCAGCTTCGTGGGGACCGGGAGCAATCAGCCCCAGCATTTT
TRBV29-1,13,.,TRBJ1-5,.,CSVEEGGQQPQHF,TGCAGCGTTGAAGAGGGGGGGCAGCAGCCCCAGCATTTT
TRBV28,12,.,TRBJ2-3,few,CASRGVADTQYF,TGTGCCAGCAGGGGAGTGGCAGATACGCAGTATTTT
TRBV30,13,.,TRBJ2-7,few,CAWSSRRSYEQYF,TGTGCCTGGAGTTCAAGAAGGTCCTACGAGCAGTACTTC
TRBV18,15,.,TRBJ1-2,.,CASSPQSRGAEGYTF,TGTGCCAGCTCACCACAGTCTCGGGGCGCGGAGGGCTACACCTTC
TRBV5-6,14,TRBD1,TRBJ2-5,.,CASILTGVKETQYF,TGTGCCAGCATCCTAACAGGGGTCAAAGAGACCCAGTACTTC
TRBV4-1,12,.,TRBJ2-3,.,CASSRSTDTQYF,TGCGCCAGCAGCCGAAGCACAGATACGCAGTATTTT
TRBV4-1,15,TRBD1,TRBJ1-1,.,CASSPEDPGGTEAFF,TGCGCCAGCAGCCCTGAGGACCCAGGGGGCACTGAAGCTTTCTTT
TRBV28,14,TRBD2,TRBJ2-4,many,CASLLAGGTNIQYF,TGTGCCAGCTTACTAGCGGGAGGGACAAACATTCAGTACTTC
TRBV6-5,14,TRBD1,TRBJ1-2,.,CASSVRQGFYGYTF,TGTGCCAGCAGTGTGCGACAGGGATTCTATGGCTACACCTTC
TRBV5-6,16,TRBD2,TRBJ2-1,few,CASSSTTSGIWDEQFF,TGTGCCAGCAGCTCAACGACTAGCGGGATTTGGGATGAGCAGTTCTTC
TRBV6-5,14,.,TRBJ2-6,few,CASCGASGANVLTF,TGTGCCAGCTGTGGAGCGTCTGGGGCCAACGTCCTGACTTTC
TRBV4-1,16,.,TRBJ1-5,.,CASSQVMKGFGQPQHF,TGCGCCAGCAGCCAAGTAATGAAGGGGTTCGGGCAGCCCCAGCATTTT
TRBV13,15,.,TRBJ1-2,.,CASSLGDRNIYGYTF,TGTGCCAGCAGCTTAGGGGACAGAAACATCTATGGCTACACCTTC
TRBV7-9,17,TRBD1,TRBJ1-3,.,CASSSRQGVDTGNTIYF,TGTGCCAGCAGCTCGAGACAGGGGGTAGATACTGGAAACACCATATATTTT
TRBV5-1,16,TRBD2,TRBJ2-7,.,CASSLGGLAASYEQYF,TGCGCCAGCAGCTTGGGGGGACTAGCGGCCTCCTACGAGCAGTACTTC
TRBV9,15,TRBD2,TRBJ2-7,few,CASSVGALAVYEQYF,TGTGCCAGCAGCGTAGGTGCACTAGCGGTCTACGAGCAGTACTTC
TRBV18,17,.,TRBJ2-1,few,CASSPLNRVQGYNEQFF,TGTGCCAGCTCACCACTGAATCGGGTACAAGGCTACAATGAGCAGTTCTTC
TRBV5-6,15,.,TRBJ2-5,.,CASSNRDRDGKTQYF,TGTGCCAGCAGCAACAGGGATAGGGACGGAAAGACCCAGTACTTC
TRBV10-3,14,.,TRBJ2-7,.,CAISGAQISYEQYF,TGTGCCATCAGTGGGGCACAAATCTCCTACGAGCAGTACTTC
TRBV29-1,8,.,TRBJ1-1,.,CSVDTFLF,TGCAGCGTTGACACTTTTCTCTTT
TRBV6-5,14,TRBD2,TRBJ2-2,.,CAIKGTSRTGELFF,TGTGCCATAAAAGGGACTAGCCGCACCGGGGAGCTGTTTTTT
TRBV2,12,.,TRBJ2-7,.,CASSENGGKRYF,TGTGCCAGCAGTGAAAACGGGGGCAAGAGGTACTTC
TRBV4-3,13,.,TRBJ2-5,.,CASSQARKETQYF,TGCGCCAGCAGCCAAGCCAGAAAAGAGACCCAGTACTTC
TRBV7-2,16,.,TRBJ2-7,few,CASTFSSGKASYEQYF,TGTGCCAGCACCTTTTCATCGGGAAAGGCCTCCTACGAGCAGTACTTC
TRBV6-6,10,.,TRBJ1-1,.,CASSHTEAFF,TGTGCCAGCAGCCACACTGAAGCTTTCTTT
TRBV5-6,14,TRBD1,TRBJ2-7,.,CASSSTGGSYEQYF,TGTGCCAGCAGCTCTACAGGGGGCTCCTACGAGCAGTACTTC
TRBV4-3,14,.,TRBJ1-1,few,CASSQLSTNTEAFF,TGCGCCAGCAGCCAACTTTCCACGAACACTGAAGCTTTCTTT
TRBV19,13,TRBD1,TRBJ1-5,.,CASKARGGQPQHF,TGTGCCAGTAAGGCCAGGGGGGGTCAGCCCCAGCATTTT
TRBV18,15,.,TRBJ2-4,.,CASSPGRLAKNIQYF,TGTGCCAGCTCACCAGGGAGACTAGCCAAAAACATTCAGTACTTC
TRBV7-2,12,.,TRBJ2-1,.,CASSSGYRGTFF,TGTGCCAGCAGCAGTGGGTATCGGGGTACGTTCTTC
TRBV14,15,.,TRBJ1-1,few,CASSQGWLVNTEAFF,TGTGCCAGCAGCCAAGGGTGGTTGGTGAACACTGAAGCTTTCTTT
TRBV7-8,15,.,TRBJ1-1,few,CASSLASSLKTEAFF,TGTGCCAGCAGCTTAGCATCTAGCCTGAAAACTGAAGCTTTCTTT
TRBV5-4,13,.,TRBJ1-1,few,CASSLSRNTEAFF,TGTGCCAGCAGCTTGTCCAGGAACACTGAAGCTTTCTTT
TRBV25-1,15,.,TRBJ2-4,.,CASTGRRGTKNIQYF,TGTGCCAGCACCGGGCGACGGGGGACCAAAAACATTCAGTACTTC
TRBV7-2,16,TRBD1,TRBJ1-6,few,CASSKTGTATNSPLHF,TGTGCCAGCAGCAAAACCGGGACAGCGACGAATTCACCCCTCCACTTT
TRBV27,15,TRBD2,TRBJ2-5,.,CASSFRAGGPETQYF,TGTGCCAGCAGTTTCAGGGCGGGGGGGCCGGAGACCCAGTACTTC
TRBV4-1,14,TRBD2,TRBJ2-3,.,CASSLGLAPDTQYF,TGCGCCAGCAGCCTGGGACTAGCTCCAGATACGCAGTATTTT
TRBV7-2,15,TRBD2,TRBJ2-7,few,CASRLTSGRRYEQYF,TGTGCCAGCAGATTGACTAGCGGGAGGCGGTACGAGCAGTACTTC
TRBV28,11,.,TRBJ1-1,.,CASSLGLEAFF,TGTGCCAGCAGTTTGGGTCTTGAAGCTTTCTTT
TRBV9,12,.,TRBJ2-1,.,CASSPSDREQFF,TGTGCCAGCAGCCCGAGCGATCGTGAGCAGTTCTTC
TRBV9,16,TRBD2,TRBJ2-3,few,CASSAGTSGRSDTQYF,TGTGCCAGCAGCGCCGGGACTAGCGGGAGATCAGATACGCAGTATTTT
TRBV9,16,TRBD2,TRBJ2-2,.,CASSVGVSGATGELFF,TGTGCCAGCAGCGTAGGGGTTAGCGGGGCAACCGGGGAGCTGTTTTTT
TRBV19,15,.,TRBJ2-1,.,CASSIGWGSLNEQFF,TGTGCCAGTAGTATAGGGTGGGGGTCCCTCAATGAGCAGTTCTTC
TRBV30,13,.,TRBJ1-2,.,CAWSVLPSHGYTF,TGTGCCTGGAGTGTACTACCCAGCCATGGCTACACCTTC